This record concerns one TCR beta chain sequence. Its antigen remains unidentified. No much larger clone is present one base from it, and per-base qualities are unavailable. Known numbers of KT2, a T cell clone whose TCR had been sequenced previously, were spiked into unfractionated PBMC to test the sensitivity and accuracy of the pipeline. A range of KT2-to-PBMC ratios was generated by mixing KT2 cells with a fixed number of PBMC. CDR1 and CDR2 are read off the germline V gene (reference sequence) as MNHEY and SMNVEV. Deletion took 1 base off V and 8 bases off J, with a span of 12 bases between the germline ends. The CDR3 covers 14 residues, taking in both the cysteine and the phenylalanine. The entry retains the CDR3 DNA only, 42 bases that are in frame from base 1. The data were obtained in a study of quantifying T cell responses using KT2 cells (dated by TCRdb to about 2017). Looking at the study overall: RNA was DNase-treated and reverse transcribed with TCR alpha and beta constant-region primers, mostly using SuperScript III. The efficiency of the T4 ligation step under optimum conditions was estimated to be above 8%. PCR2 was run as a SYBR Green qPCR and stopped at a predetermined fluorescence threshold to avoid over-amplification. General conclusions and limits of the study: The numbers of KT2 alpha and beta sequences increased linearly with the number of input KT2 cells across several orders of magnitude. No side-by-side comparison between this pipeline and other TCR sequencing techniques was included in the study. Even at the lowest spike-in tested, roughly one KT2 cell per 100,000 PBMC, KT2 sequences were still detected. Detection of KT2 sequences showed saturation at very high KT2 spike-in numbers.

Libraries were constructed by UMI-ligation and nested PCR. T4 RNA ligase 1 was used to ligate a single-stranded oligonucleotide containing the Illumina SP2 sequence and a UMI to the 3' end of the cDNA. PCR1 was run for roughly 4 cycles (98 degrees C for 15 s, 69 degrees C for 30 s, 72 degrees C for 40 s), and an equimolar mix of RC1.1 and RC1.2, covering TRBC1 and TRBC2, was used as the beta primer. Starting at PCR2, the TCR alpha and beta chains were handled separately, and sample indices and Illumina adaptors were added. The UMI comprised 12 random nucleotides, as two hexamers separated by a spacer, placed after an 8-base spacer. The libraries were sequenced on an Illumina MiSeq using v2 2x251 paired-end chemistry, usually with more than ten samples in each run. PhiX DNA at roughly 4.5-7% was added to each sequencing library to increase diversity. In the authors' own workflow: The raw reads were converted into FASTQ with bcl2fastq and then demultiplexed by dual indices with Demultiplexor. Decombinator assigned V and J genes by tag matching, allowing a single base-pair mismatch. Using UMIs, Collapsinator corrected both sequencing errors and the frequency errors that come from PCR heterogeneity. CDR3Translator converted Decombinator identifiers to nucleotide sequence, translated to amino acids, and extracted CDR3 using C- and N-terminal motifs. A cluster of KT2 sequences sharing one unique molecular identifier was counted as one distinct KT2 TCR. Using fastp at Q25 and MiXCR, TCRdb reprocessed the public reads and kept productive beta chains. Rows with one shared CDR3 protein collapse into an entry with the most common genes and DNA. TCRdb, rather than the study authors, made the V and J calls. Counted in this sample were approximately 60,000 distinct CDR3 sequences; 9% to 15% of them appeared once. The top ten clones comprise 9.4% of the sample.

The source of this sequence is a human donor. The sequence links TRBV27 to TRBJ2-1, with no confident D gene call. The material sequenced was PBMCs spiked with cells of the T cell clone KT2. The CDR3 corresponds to CASSLYTDNDEQFF. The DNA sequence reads TGTGCCAGCAGTTTATATACCGACAACGATGAGCAGTTCTTC.